Following are 24 T cell receptor beta chains from one sample sequenced in a study of control samples from healthy donors and cancer patients. Libraries were prepared by immunoSEQ multiplex PCR; TCRdb keeps only in-frame clonotypes and omits some of them. The profile shows 90,000 to 100,000 clones, 79% of them singletons. The specimen was blood. The receptors originated from a young woman in good health.

Only a few counts were recorded for this clone. The gene calls are TRBV11-2 and TRBJ1-2; maybe TRBD1 (6 bases). This CDR3 region has 16 residues. V was cut by 3 bases and J by 7 bases, with 21 bases left in between. In germline, CDR1 is SGHAT, CDR2 FQNNGV. The CDR3 bases are TGTGCCAGCAGCTTGGGAGGAGGGACATTGGCGACTGGCTACACCTTC. The encoded protein is CASSLGGGTLATGYTF.

The chain employs TRBV6-5 and TRBJ1-4, with D possibly TRBD1 on 6 matching bases. Germline V gene lookup returns CDR1 MNHEY and CDR2 SVGAGI. The CDR3 loop spans 14 amino acids. V was pared by 6 bases and J by 7 bases, with 15 bases between. CDR3 in DNA: TGTGCCAGCAGCGTCGGCAGGGGATCTGAAAAACTGTTTTTT. It codes for CASSVGRGSEKLFF.

There are a few counts of this clone. V gene TRBV18 combines with J gene TRBJ2-5; 7 nucleotides agree with TRBD2. Trimming took 3 bases from V and 2 from J; bases not matched to a gene: 3. The CDR3 extends over 14 amino acids. Germline CDR1 and CDR2: KGHSH and LQKENI. CDR3 in amino acids: CASSPGTTQETQYF. The CDR3, as DNA: TGTGCCAGCTCACCGGGGACTACTCAAGAGACCCAGTACTTC. Complete variable domain (other parts from reference TRBV18 and TRBJ2-5): NAGVMQNPRHLVRRRGQEARLRCSPMKGHSHVYWYRQLPEEGLKFMVYLQKENIIDESGMPKERFSAEFPKEGPSILRIQQVVRGDSAAYFCASSPGTTQETQYFGPGTRLLVL.

This clone has just one count. V gene TRBV20-1 combines with J gene TRBJ2-2; D call uncertain. Germline loops: CDR1 DFQATT, CDR2 SNEGSKA (reference sequence). The CDR3 consists of 13 residues. The V and J ends lost 3 bases and 2 bases respectively, with 7 bases between them. The CDR3 sequence is CSASGPNTGELFF. The CDR3 DNA reads as TGCAGTGCTAGTGGGCCTAACACCGGGGAGCTGTTTTTT.

The rearrangement joins TRBV4-2 to TRBJ2-1; TRBD2 aligns across 10 bases. Germline CDR1 reads LGHNA; CDR2 reads YNFKEQ. This CDR3 is 15 amino acids long. J gave up 5 bases and V 1 base, and 2 bases lay outside the gene matches. The CDR3 spells CASSQAGTSDNEQFF. The DNA for the CDR3 is TGTGCCAGCAGCCAAGCCGGGACTAGCGACAATGAGCAGTTCTTC.

The V call is TRBV5-3, the J call TRBJ1-5, with a weak D call TRBD1 (5 bases). TRBV5-3 is an ORF; its function is uncertain. V was cut by 0 bases and J by 3 bases, with 10 bases left in between. CDR3 length equals 15 residues. CDR3 region: CARSLAQGDNQPQHF. The CDR3 DNA reads TGTGCCAGAAGCTTGGCCCAGGGTGACAATCAGCCCCAGCATTTT.

This clone was seen a single time. The rearrangement uses TRBV7-2 and TRBJ2-3, with D tentatively TRBD2 (6 bases). Germline lookup yields CDR1 SGHTA and CDR2 FQGNSA. The CDR3 is made up of 15 amino acids. V was shortened by 5 bases and J by 6 bases, with 18 bases between the two germline ends. CDR3 DNA sequence: TGTGCCAGCAGCCCACTAGCAGACCTTCGGGATACGCAGTATTTT. Residues: CASSPLADLRDTQYF.

This chain links TRBV19 with TRBJ1-5; 11 nucleotides match TRBD1. The CDR3 totals 16 residues. Germline V CDR1 and CDR2: LNHDA, SQIVND (reference sequence). V dropped 2 bases and J dropped 5; count of bases not matched to a gene: 5. CDR3 sequence reads: CASSIMGTGGDQPQHF. The CDR3 DNA sequence: TGTGCCAGTAGTATAATGGGGACAGGGGGTGATCAGCCCCAGCATTTT.

V and J are TRBV10-3 and TRBJ1-2, with D perhaps TRBD1 (6 bases). The CDR3 runs to 12 residues. V shed 4 bases and J shed 6 bases, with 9 bases lying between them. Germline V CDR1 and CDR2: ENHRY, SYGVKD. CDR3 protein: CAISAQGNGYTF. The CDR3 DNA is TGTGCCATCAGTGCACAGGGAAATGGCTACACCTTC.

The rearrangement links TRBV2 to TRBJ1-6, with unresolved D. V was shortened by 3 bases and J by 9 bases, with 9 bases between the two germline ends. Germline V CDR1 and CDR2: SNHLY, FYNNEI. The CDR3 runs to 13 residues. The CDR3 coding sequence is TGTGCCAGCAGTGAGCGGGAAGGTTCACCCCTCCACTTT. It specifies CASSEREGSPLHF.

J is TRBJ1-5 and V is TRBV6-6; tentative D call: TRBD1 (5 bases). The V end lost 2 bases, the J end lost 2 bases, and 10 bases lay between the germline ends. The germline CDR1 and CDR2 sequences are MNHNY and SVGAGI (reference sequence). The CDR3 has 15 residues. CDR3 residues: CASSYAQGRNQPQHF. CDR3 in DNA: TGTGCCAGCAGTTACGCTCAGGGTCGCAATCAGCCCCAGCATTTT.

This sequence joins TRBV19 and TRBJ1-1; D gene ambiguous. There are 16 residues in the CDR3. V was cut by 3 bases and J by 1 base, with 15 bases left in between. The V gene's germline CDR1 is LNHDA and CDR2 SQIVND (reference sequence). The DNA of the CDR3 is TGTGCCAGTAGTATGCGGACGGGGAACGGGAACACTGAAGCTTTCTTT. It encodes CASSMRTGNGNTEAFF.

The gene calls are TRBV30 and TRBJ1-1; D is unresolved. Deletions cut 7 bases from V and 5 bases from J, with 23 bases between. Germline-derived CDR1 and CDR2 are GTSNPN and SVGIG (reference sequence). This CDR3 has 15 residues. The chain's CDR3 is CAFPASVGSETEAFF. The CDR3 coding sequence is TGTGCCTTTCCGGCGAGTGTGGGGAGTGAAACTGAAGCTTTCTTT.

The chain combines TRBV11-3 with TRBJ2-7, with no clear D. V was cut by 0 bases and J by 5 bases, with 14 bases left in between. This CDR3 region has 15 residues. CDR1 is SGHNT, CDR2 YENEEA, per germline. The CDR3 bases are TGTGCCAGCAGCTTAGATCCTGAAGGGCGAGACGAGCAGTACTTC. This encodes CASSLDPEGRDEQYF. Full variable domain (rest looked up from reference TRBV11-3 and TRBJ2-7): EAGVVQSPRYKIIEKKQPVAFWCNPISGHNTLYWYLQNLGQGPELLIRYENEEAVDDSQLPKDRFSAERLKGVDSTLKIQPAELGDSAVYLCASSLDPEGRDEQYFGPGTRLTVT.

This chain uses TRBV6-5 with TRBJ1-1; D is uncertain. CDR1 MNHEY and CDR2 SVGAGI come from the germline V gene. The CDR3 sequence is 13 residues long. The V end lost 2 bases, the J end lost 8 bases, and 12 bases lay between the germline ends. In DNA, the CDR3 is TGTGCCAGCAGTTACAAAGTAATAGGAGAAGCTTTCTTT. This codes for CASSYKVIGEAFF.

This sequence joins TRBV5-1 and TRBJ2-7; the match to TRBD1 covers 12 bases. J was trimmed by 5 bases and V by 4 bases; bases with no gene match: 7. Germline V gives CDR1 SGHRS, CDR2 YFSETQ. This CDR3 spans 15 amino acids. CDR3: CASSLEGQGAHEQYF. CDR3 DNA sequence: TGCGCCAGCAGCCTAGAGGGACAGGGGGCCCACGAGCAGTACTTC.

Concerning this clone itself: One end of the junction varies from germline; a read error may be responsible. The chain combines TRBV7-7 with TRBJ2-7; a possible D gene is TRBD1 (5 bases). Germline V lookup: CDR1 SSHAT, CDR2 FNYEAQ (reference sequence). This CDR3 comprises 13 residues. The CDR3 loop is CASSVTLGERQYF. DNA of the CDR3: TGTGCTAGCAGCGTAACTTTAGGGGAACGGCAGTACTTC.

The rearrangement links TRBV25-1 to TRBJ1-1; no definite D call. CDR1 MGHDK and CDR2 SYGVNS come from the germline V gene. The CDR3 covers 12 residues. Trimming stripped 5 bases from V and 6 bases from J, with 10 bases between. The CDR3 DNA sequence: TGTGCCAGCAGTCTCGGAAGGGCTGAAGCTTTCTTT. Its protein product is CASSLGRAEAFF.

V is TRBV4-3 and J is TRBJ1-1; 9 bases agree with TRBD1. Germline values: CDR1 LGHNA, CDR2 YSLEER. Trimming at V came to 0 bases and at J to 11 bases, leaving 7 bases not matched to a gene. This CDR3 region has 14 residues. Here the CDR3 DNA reads TGCGCCAGCAGCCAAGAGGGGACAGGGAGAACTGCTTTCTTT. Translation: CASSQEGTGRTAFF.

This clone has just one count. The chain has TRBV19 and TRBJ1-2; 8 nucleotides agree with TRBD1. Germline V gives CDR1 LNHDA, CDR2 SQIVND (reference sequence). The V gene end was trimmed by 9 bases and the J gene end by 6 bases; junction bases not matched to a gene: 12. The CDR3 sequence is 14 residues long. CDR3 residues: CASGRTGPEDGYTF. CDR3 bases: TGTGCCAGCGGTCGGACAGGGCCCGAAGATGGCTACACCTTC.

The chain couples TRBV6-5 to TRBJ1-1, with TRBD1 matching 9 bases. Looked up from germline, CDR1 is MNHEY and CDR2 is SVGAGI. The CDR3 length is 15 residues. J was trimmed by 6 bases and V by 8 bases; bases with no gene match: 13. The CDR3 region is CASHKGDRDWSEAFF. The CDR3 coding sequence is TGTGCCAGCCATAAAGGGGACAGGGATTGGTCTGAAGCTTTCTTT.

The V and J genes are TRBV6-6 and TRBJ1-1; tentatively, D is TRBD1 (6 bases). Germline values: CDR1 MNHNY, CDR2 SVGAGI (reference sequence). Trimming cost V 6 bases and J 5 bases, with 13 bases left between them. This CDR3 is built from 13 residues. In DNA, the CDR3 is TGTGCCAGCAGCACCGACAGGCATACTGAAGCTTTCTTT. This translates into CASSTDRHTEAFF.

The chain is built from TRBV6-6 and TRBJ2-4; 8 nucleotides agree with TRBD2. Germline CDR1 is MNHNY and CDR2 is SVGAGI (reference sequence). The CDR3 loop spans 16 amino acids. J gave up 5 bases and V 2 bases, and 8 bases lay outside the gene matches. Written as DNA, the CDR3 is TGTGCCAGCAGTTACCCCGGGACTAGGAGTCAAAACATTCAGTACTTC. As protein: CASSYPGTRSQNIQYF.

In this sample, this clone turned up a few times. The rearrangement joins TRBV4-2 to TRBJ1-4; D is unclear. This CDR3 spans 16 amino acids. Per germline, CDR1 LGHNA and CDR2 YNFKEQ. V lost 0 bases to trimming and J lost 6 bases, with 14 bases between them. CDR3 sequence reads: CASSQDFAAGDEKLFF. DNA for the CDR3: TGTGCCAGCAGCCAAGATTTCGCGGCGGGAGATGAAAAACTGTTTTTT.